These 27 T cell receptor beta chains originate from one sample sequenced in a study of regulatory T cells in long-lasting Graves disease. The time point is: persistent/refractory GD, antithyroid drugs over 5 years with positive TRAb. PBMC-extracted RNA yielded the TCR library. Both iRepertoire HTBI primers and Arm-PCR of CDR3 regions were used to build the TCR beta libraries. TCRdb reprocessed the multiplex PCR reads via MiXCR and lists one record per CDR3 protein. Here the sample spans hundreds of thousands of distinct CDR3 sequences, less than 25% being singletons. Source: peripheral blood mononuclear cells (PBMCs), taken when the disease was refractory, from a patient treated with antithyroid drugs. The receptors stem from a female donor with Graves disease.

This clonotype has more than one count but fewer than ten. The chain joins TRBV5-6 to TRBJ2-5, with D perhaps TRBD1 (5 bases). Germline CDR1 is SGHDT and CDR2 is YYEEEE. This CDR3 is built from 14 residues. The V and J ends lost 4 bases and 7 bases respectively, with 17 bases between them. CDR3 sequence: CASSLPVLRGTQYF. The CDR3 region has the DNA TGTGCCAGCAGCCTACCGGTCTTAAGGGGGACCCAGTACTTC.

The chain employs TRBV5-6 and TRBJ2-7; TRBD1 is a possible D gene (6 bases). V was trimmed by 5 bases and J by 0 bases, leaving 15 bases between them. This CDR3 is 15 amino acids long. Germline V gene lookup returns CDR1 SGHDT and CDR2 YYEEEE. The CDR3 DNA follows: TGTGCCAGCAGTTTTACAGGGTCGAGCTCCTACGAGCAGTACTTC. Encoded protein: CASSFTGSSSYEQYF.

This clonotype was recorded many times. CDR3 sequence (DNA): TGTGCCACCAGCAGAGGAGGTCTCACCTTC. Its protein product is CATSRGGLTF. The chain joins TRBV15 to TRBJ1-2, with D unclear. CDR1 is LNHNV and CDR2 is YYDKDF in the germline V gene (reference sequence). The CDR3 runs 10 residues. V was trimmed by 1 base and J by 13 bases, leaving 7 bases between them.

The V and J genes are TRBV29-1 and TRBJ1-2; a weak D match, TRBD1 (6 bases). Trimming stripped 5 bases from V and 7 bases from J, with 14 bases between. Germline V gene data show CDR1 as SQVTM and CDR2 as ANQGSEA. This CDR3 contains 12 residues. The CDR3 sequence: CSVHTGTRGYTF. Written as DNA, the CDR3 is TGCAGCGTTCATACAGGGACTCGTGGCTACACCTTC.

This clonotype was seen a handful of times. The chain couples TRBV12-3 or TRBV12-4 to TRBJ2-3; D may match TRBD1 or TRBD2 (6 bases each). This CDR3 spans 17 amino acids. The V end lost 3 bases, the J end lost 5 bases, and 21 bases lay between the germline ends. The CDR3: CASSFFLGGDFLDTQYF. The DNA of the CDR3 is TGTGCCAGCAGTTTCTTTTTGGGGGGCGATTTTCTAGATACGCAGTATTTT.

This clonotype has ten or more counts. The chain links TRBV12-3 or TRBV12-4 to TRBJ1-2; D unresolved. The CDR3 runs 13 residues. Trimming pared 5 bases from V and 8 bases from J, leaving 15 bases between. CDR3 DNA: TGTGCCAGCAGTCTCGGACGAGCTTGGGGCTACACCTTC. As protein: CASSLGRAWGYTF.

V gene TRBV6-1 combines with J gene TRBJ2-7; the D call may be TRBD1 or TRBD2 (5 bases each). Germline V gene data show CDR1 as MNHNS and CDR2 as SASEGT. The CDR3 length is 15 residues. Trimming cost V 8 bases and J 2 bases, with 19 bases left between them. CDR3 region: CASSRGAGSAYEQYF. CDR3 coding DNA: TGTGCCAGCTCGCGAGGGGCCGGATCAGCCTACGAGCAGTACTTC.

This clonotype was observed a few times. The chain has TRBV20-1 and TRBJ2-7, with D perhaps matching TRBD1 (6 bases). The germline gives CDR1 DFQATT, CDR2 SNEGSKA (reference sequence). The ends were cut back, 2 bases at V and 0 bases at J, with 14 bases in the middle. The CDR3 is 15 residues long. The CDR3: CSARSTRDTSYEQYF. CDR3 in DNA: TGCAGTGCTAGATCCACCCGGGACACCTCCTACGAGCAGTACTTC.

This rearrangement joins TRBV6-1 to TRBJ1-3; D not certain. This CDR3 region has 14 residues. In germline, CDR1 is MNHNS, CDR2 SASEGT. The V end was cut by 6 bases, the J end by 3 bases, with 12 bases between. The CDR3 here is CASRIGSLGNTIYF. CDR3 DNA: TGTGCCAGCAGGATTGGCAGCCTTGGAAACACCATATATTTT.

This sequence joins TRBV11-2 and TRBJ2-1; no reliable D call. The germline V and J ends were trimmed by 5 bases and 8 bases, with 22 bases remaining between them. CDR3 length equals 16 residues. The germline CDR1 and CDR2 sequences are SGHAT and FQNNGV. The CDR3 loop is CASSRESNLLSHEQFF. CDR3 sequence (DNA): TGTGCCAGCAGCAGAGAATCTAACCTCCTTTCCCATGAGCAGTTCTTC.

In this sample, this clonotype turned up many times. This chain connects TRBV12-3 or TRBV12-4 to TRBJ1-5; D gene uncertain. The CDR3 spans 14 residues. The V and J ends lost 2 bases and 4 bases respectively, with 9 bases between them. Here the CDR3 reads CASSLQDLNQPQHF. The CDR3, as DNA: TGTGCCAGCAGTTTACAGGACCTAAATCAGCCCCAGCATTTT.

This clonotype came up many times. The rearrangement uses TRBV7-2 and TRBJ2-7; possible D gene TRBD1, 6 bases. CDR3 length: 15 residues. The germline CDR1 and CDR2 sequences are SGHTA and FQGNSA. The V end was cut by 1 base, the J end by 2 bases, with 12 bases between. CDR3 sequence: CASSLDTGNPYEQYF. Written as DNA, the CDR3 is TGTGCCAGCAGCTTAGATACAGGGAACCCCTACGAGCAGTACTTC. Variable domain in full (rest from reference TRBV7-2 and TRBJ2-7): GAGVSQSPSNKVTEKGKDVELRCDPISGHTALYWYRQSLGQGLEFLIYFQGNSAPDKSGLPSDRFSAERTGGSVSTLTIQRTQQEDSAVYLCASSLDTGNPYEQYFGPGTRLTVT.

This clonotype showed up many times. The chain uses TRBV6-1 and TRBJ2-7; the D gene is possibly TRBD2 (6 bases). CDR3 size: 12 residues. The germline gives CDR1 MNHNS, CDR2 SASEGT. V lost 6 bases to trimming and J lost 4 bases, with 10 bases between them. The CDR3 DNA is TGTGCCAGCAGCCGGGACTTTTACGAGCAGTACTTC. The encoded protein is CASSRDFYEQYF.

V usage is TRBV29-1 and J usage is TRBJ1-1, with TRBD1 matching over 7 bases. CDR1 is SQVTM and CDR2 is ANQGSEA in the germline V gene. The CDR3 consists of 13 residues. Germline trimming cut 6 bases from V and 1 base from J; bases unmatched to any gene: 5. The CDR3 bases are TGCAGCGTCAAGGGACAGCCGAACACTGAAGCTTTCTTT. This sequence encodes CSVKGQPNTEAFF.

This chain joins TRBV2 and TRBJ2-7, with 9 nucleotides matching TRBD1. The CDR3 contains 14 residues. J gave up 2 bases and V 4 bases, and 3 bases lay outside the gene matches. Per germline, CDR1 SNHLY and CDR2 FYNNEI. The CDR3 nucleotides are TGTGCCAGCAGTGTCCGGGACAGGGCCTACGAGCAGTACTTC. Encoded protein: CASSVRDRAYEQYF.

This clonotype was seen many times. The chain carries TRBV7-9 and TRBJ1-1; D gene ambiguous. Germline V gene sequence: CDR1 SEHNR, CDR2 FQNEAQ (reference sequence). The CDR3 totals 15 residues. With 1 base removed from V and 4 bases from J, the gap between germline ends came to 13 bases. The CDR3 DNA is TGTGCCAGCAGCTTAGGTACGGGCTGGAGCACTGAAGCTTTCTTT. This gives the protein CASSLGTGWSTEAFF. The complete variable domain, with remaining parts taken from reference TRBV7-9 and TRBJ1-1, reads DTGVSQNPRHKITKRGQNVTFRCDPISEHNRLYWYRQTLGQGPEFLTYFQNEAQLEKSRLLSDRFSAERPKGSFSTLEIQRTEQGDSAMYLCASSLGTGWSTEAFFGQGTRLTVV.

This clonotype was seen at least ten times. This chain connects TRBV28 to TRBJ1-1, with 7 nucleotides matching TRBD1. Germline loops: CDR1 MDHEN, CDR2 SYDVKM. V gave up 6 bases and J gave up 4 bases; unmatched junction bases: 5. This CDR3 contains 13 residues. The CDR3 protein is CASSYRGSTEAFF. DNA of the CDR3: TGTGCCAGCAGCTACAGGGGAAGCACTGAAGCTTTCTTT.

The sample holds a few counts of this clonotype. The rearrangement links TRBV6-5 to TRBJ2-3; D possibly corresponds to TRBD1 (7 bases). Germline assignment: CDR1 MNHEY and CDR2 SVGAGI. The CDR3 covers 22 residues. The V and J ends lost 0 bases and 6 bases respectively, with 34 bases between them. CDR3 residues: CASSYSEPPEGTEKVRLDTQYF. CDR3 sequence (DNA): TGTGCCAGCAGTTACTCGGAGCCACCGGAGGGGACAGAAAAGGTTAGGTTGGATACGCAGTATTTT.

This chain links TRBV12-3 or TRBV12-4 with TRBJ2-7, with 10 bases fitting TRBD2. The trim removed 4 bases at V and 2 bases at J, leaving 8 bases unmatched. The CDR3 loop spans 16 amino acids. In DNA, the CDR3 is TGTGCCAGCAGTTCCCTACTAGCGGGAAAAACCTACGAGCAGTACTTC. Protein product: CASSSLLAGKTYEQYF.

This clonotype was found a few times. V and J are TRBV5-1 and TRBJ1-4; D unclear. The CDR3 length is 16 residues. Trimming removed 1 base from V and 3 bases from J, with 13 bases in between. Germline CDR1 reads SGHRS; CDR2 reads YFSETQ. CDR3 in amino acids: CASSLSLPGANEKLFF. CDR3 DNA sequence: TGCGCCAGCAGCTTGAGTCTTCCGGGAGCTAATGAAAAACTGTTTTTT.

This clonotype showed up just a few times. Possible read error: a much larger clone is one base away. The rearrangement links TRBV6-2 or TRBV6-3 to TRBJ1-4; D is perhaps TRBD1 (5 bases). Between the trimmed V and J ends, which lost 5 bases and 7 bases, there was a span of 14 bases. In germline, CDR1 is MNHEY, CDR2 SVGEGT. The CDR3 length is 14 residues. CDR3 region: CASSKGRWIEKLFF. The DNA of the CDR3 is TGTGCCAGCAGTAAGGGGAGATGGATTGAAAAACTGTTTTTT.

The CDR3 is CASSLDTGVEQYF. In DNA form, the CDR3 reads TGTGCCAGCAGCTTAGACACAGGGGTGGAGCAGTACTTC. The gene calls are TRBV7-9 and TRBJ2-7; 7 positions match TRBD1. CDR3 length equals 13 residues. Trimming removed 1 base from V and 7 bases from J; junction bases left unmatched: 4. CDR1 SEHNR and CDR2 FQNEAQ come from the germline V gene (reference sequence).

This clonotype was detected many times. The gene calls are TRBV28 and TRBJ1-6, with D uncertain. Germline V gives CDR1 MDHEN, CDR2 SYDVKM. Trimming removed 4 bases from V and 10 bases from J, with 8 bases in between. This CDR3 has 12 amino acids. The CDR3 DNA reads TGTGCCAGCAGTTCCCAAACGTCACCCCTCCACTTT. Its translation: CASSSQTSPLHF. The full variable domain, its missing parts supplied by reference TRBV28 and TRBJ1-6, is DVKVTQSSRYLVKRTGEKVFLECVQDMDHENMFWYRQDPGLGLRLIYFSYDVKMKEKGDIPEGYSVSREKKERFSLILESASTNQTSMYLCASSSQTSPLHFGNGTRLTVT.

The chain carries TRBV30 and TRBJ1-3, with D hard to call. Germline lookup yields CDR1 GTSNPN and CDR2 SVGIG (reference sequence). This CDR3 is 11 amino acids long. V was clipped by 2 bases and J by 3 bases, with 2 bases between them. CDR3 nucleotide sequence: TGTGCCTGGAGTCGTGGAAACACCATATATTTT. This encodes CAWSRGNTIYF.

There are many counts of this clonotype. V is TRBV6-1 and J is TRBJ1-5; no firm D call. Trimming stripped 3 bases from V and 0 bases from J, with 12 bases between. The germline V gene encodes CDR1 MNHNS and CDR2 SASEGT. This CDR3 is built from 16 residues. The CDR3 DNA reads TGTGCCAGCAGTGAGACCCAGGTGGATAGCAATCAGCCCCAGCATTTT. Translation gives CASSETQVDSNQPQHF.

V is TRBV6-2 or TRBV6-3 and J is TRBJ2-7; a weak D match, TRBD2 (7 bases). Germline V lookup: CDR1 MNHEY, CDR2 SVGEGT. Trimming pared 4 bases from V and 5 bases from J, leaving 18 bases between. The CDR3 contains 15 residues. CDR3 sequence (DNA): TGTGCCAGCAGTTCGGGACAAGCGGGAAGGCACGAGCAGTACTTC. Translation gives CASSSGQAGRHEQYF.

This clonotype was seen ten or more times. This chain uses TRBV28 with TRBJ2-5; maybe TRBD1 (6 bases). The CDR3 extends over 15 amino acids. V was cut by 6 bases and J by 1 base, with 15 bases left in between. The germline V gene has CDR1 MDHEN and CDR2 SYDVKM. The CDR3 spells CASSLNARGQETQYF. Here the CDR3 DNA reads TGTGCCAGCAGCTTAAATGCCAGGGGCCAAGAGACCCAGTACTTC. Drawing the rest from reference TRBV28 and TRBJ2-5, the complete variable domain is DVKVTQSSRYLVKRTGEKVFLECVQDMDHENMFWYRQDPGLGLRLIYFSYDVKMKEKGDIPEGYSVSREKKERFSLILESASTNQTSMYLCASSLNARGQETQYFGPGTRLLVL.